The 15 T cell receptor beta chains presented below share a single source sample, sequenced in a study of regulatory T cells in long-lasting Graves disease. CDR3 regions were amplified by Arm-PCR using iRepertoire HTBI primers to build TCR beta libraries. TCRdb analysed the multiplex PCR reads with MiXCR anew, one entry per CDR3 protein. The sample consists of almost 350,000 distinct CDR3 sequences, 20% of them appearing once. Documented time point: persistent/refractory GD, antithyroid drugs over 5 years with positive TRAb. PBMCs provided the RNA from which the TCR library was made. This sample comprised peripheral blood mononuclear cells (PBMCs), obtained when the disease was refractory, from a patient treated with antithyroid drugs. All receptors derive from a female donor with Graves disease.

This sequence joins TRBV7-9 and TRBJ2-2; a weak D match, TRBD1 (5 bases). Germline loops: CDR1 SEHNR, CDR2 FQNEAQ (reference sequence). The V gene lost 5 bases and the J gene lost 4 bases, with 20 bases spanning the gap. CDR3 length equals 17 residues. The chain's CDR3 is CASSRLKDSSVTGELFF. As DNA, the CDR3 is TGTGCCAGCAGCCGTCTCAAAGACAGTTCGGTCACCGGGGAGCTGTTTTTT.

This clonotype was recorded many times. This chain connects TRBV6-1 to TRBJ1-1; D gene unclear. CDR1 and CDR2 (germline): MNHNS, SASEGT. This CDR3 is 14 amino acids long. The V and J ends lost 2 bases and 0 bases respectively, with 7 bases between them. As DNA, the CDR3 is TGTGCCAGCAGTGAACCTGACTTGAACACTGAAGCTTTCTTT. Encoded protein: CASSEPDLNTEAFF.

This clonotype was seen repeatedly, ten times or more. This chain uses TRBV5-1 with TRBJ1-6; possible D gene TRBD1, 5 bases. Per germline, CDR1 SGHRS and CDR2 YFSETQ. V lost 4 bases to trimming and J lost 9 bases, with 23 bases between them. The CDR3 contains 17 residues. CDR3 in DNA: TGCGCCAGCAGCCTGTACCGGGACGCAAAGGTCGGTTCACCCCTCCACTTT. Translating it yields CASSLYRDAKVGSPLHF. Drawing the rest from reference TRBV5-1 and TRBJ1-6, the complete variable domain is KAGVTQTPRYLIKTRGQQVTLSCSPISGHRSVSWYQQTPGQGLQFLFEYFSETQRNKGNFPGRFSGRQFSNSRSEMNVSTLELGDSALYLCASSLYRDAKVGSPLHFGNGTRLTVT.

This clonotype was observed at least ten times. This chain links TRBV2 with TRBJ1-2, with 11 positions matching TRBD1. CDR3 length equals 13 residues. Per the germline V gene, CDR1 is SNHLY and CDR2 is FYNNEI. V trimming: 8 bases; J trimming: 3 bases; junction bases outside the gene matches: 2. The CDR3 DNA is TGTGCCAGCGGACAGGGGGCTGACTATGGCTACACCTTC. Its translation is CASGQGADYGYTF. The full variable domain, its missing parts supplied by reference TRBV2 and TRBJ1-2, is EPEVTQTPSHQVTQMGQEVILRCVPISNHLYFYWYRQILGQKVEFLVSFYNNEISEKSEIFDDQFSVERPDGSNFTLKIRSTKLEDSAMYFCASGQGADYGYTFGSGTRLTVV.

The DNA for the CDR3 is TGTGCCAGCAGCCAATCAGGGGTAGGTCCGCTCACCTTC. This codes for CASSQSGVGPLTF. This chain joins TRBV3-1 and TRBJ1-2; TRBD1 might be the D (6 bases). From germline, CDR1 is LGHDT and CDR2 YNNKEL (reference sequence). The CDR3 has 13 residues. The ends were cut back, 2 bases at V and 13 bases at J, with 17 bases in the middle.

Worth noting for this clonotype: Just one base apart from a much larger clone, this may be a read error. The CDR3 end shows no conserved phenylalanine or tryptophan, and so a read error is likely. This chain links TRBV30 with TRBJ2-5, with 7 nucleotides matching TRBD1. The CDR3 has 15 amino acids. Germline V CDR1 and CDR2: GTSNPN, SVGIG (reference sequence). Trimming took 4 bases from V and 4 from J; bases not matched to a gene: 12. CDR3 protein: CAWIEGRGLGETQYS. CDR3 nucleotides: TGTGCCTGGATTGAGGGCAGGGGGTTGGGAGAGACCCAGTACTCC.

The chain couples TRBV5-1 to TRBJ2-2, with D maybe TRBD1 (6 bases). The V end lost 4 bases, the J end lost 0 bases, and 13 bases lay between the germline ends. From germline, CDR1 is SGHRS and CDR2 YFSETQ. This CDR3 spans 16 amino acids. Here the CDR3 DNA reads TGCGCCAGCAGCAGCAGGGGCCGACCGAACACCGGGGAGCTGTTTTTT. As protein: CASSSRGRPNTGELFF.

The rearrangement joins TRBV25-1 to TRBJ1-2; D is uncertain. CDR1 is MGHDK, CDR2 SYGVNS, per germline. Trimming left V 5 bases short and J 0 bases short, with 7 bases between. There are 13 residues in the CDR3. CDR3 nucleotides: TGTGCCAGCAGTCAGACAACTAACTATGGCTACACCTTC. Translation gives CASSQTTNYGYTF.

The CDR3 spells CASSVWDRNTGELFF. Written as DNA, the CDR3 is TGTGCCAGCAGCGTCTGGGACAGGAACACCGGGGAGCTGTTTTTT. The rearrangement uses TRBV7-9 and TRBJ2-2, with 7 bases that match TRBD1. This CDR3 spans 15 amino acids. V shed 5 bases, J shed 1 base, and the junction held 4 bases outside the gene matches. Per the germline V gene, CDR1 is SEHNR and CDR2 is FQNEAQ (reference sequence).

This clonotype showed up many times. The rearrangement links TRBV28 to TRBJ1-5; D is undetermined. The CDR3 extends over 12 amino acids. V was pared by 5 bases and J by 7 bases, with 9 bases between. From germline, CDR1 is MDHEN and CDR2 SYDVKM. The CDR3 DNA follows: TGTGCCAGCAGTCGGGGTCAGCAGCCCCAGCATTTT. Residues: CASSRGQQPQHF.

The chain carries TRBV28 and TRBJ2-7; 10 nucleotides agree with TRBD2. In germline, CDR1 is MDHEN, CDR2 SYDVKM. The CDR3 is 14 residues long. Trimming removed 3 bases from V and 6 bases from J; junction bases left unmatched: 5. The CDR3 sequence: CASSFLPSGSEQYF. DNA for the CDR3: TGTGCCAGCAGTTTTCTCCCTAGCGGGAGCGAGCAGTACTTC. Using reference TRBV28 and TRBJ2-7 for the parts outside the CDR3, the full variable domain is DVKVTQSSRYLVKRTGEKVFLECVQDMDHENMFWYRQDPGLGLRLIYFSYDVKMKEKGDIPEGYSVSREKKERFSLILESASTNQTSMYLCASSFLPSGSEQYFGPGTRLTVT.

This clonotype was observed at least ten times. This chain joins TRBV20-1 and TRBJ1-1, with D unresolved. CDR3 length: 17 residues. Trimming left V 0 bases short and J 1 base short, with 18 bases between. Germline loops: CDR1 DFQATT, CDR2 SNEGSKA (reference sequence). The CDR3 nucleotides read TGCAGTGCTAGAGATCATGTGGGTACAGTCAGGAACACTGAAGCTTTCTTT. Protein: CSARDHVGTVRNTEAFF.

This clonotype appeared many times. The V and J genes are TRBV12-3 or TRBV12-4 and TRBJ2-7, with D possibly being TRBD1 or TRBD2 (8 bases each). Trimming cost V 1 base and J 3 bases, with 22 bases left between them. The CDR3 is 18 residues long. The CDR3 here is CASSLVAGGQALNYEQYF. Here the CDR3 DNA reads TGTGCCAGCAGTTTAGTTGCGGGGGGACAGGCACTCAACTACGAGCAGTACTTC.

V is TRBV11-1 and J is TRBJ2-7; D remains ambiguous. This CDR3 has 15 amino acids. CDR1 is SGHAT and CDR2 is FQDESV in the germline V gene (reference sequence). Trimming took off 5 bases at V and 3 bases at J, with 17 bases between the two ends. The DNA for the CDR3 is TGTGCCAGCAGCCGTCTGCGTATGGTGGGCTACGAGCAGTACTTC. This codes for CASSRLRMVGYEQYF.

This clonotype occurred many times. V usage is TRBV4-1 and J usage is TRBJ1-4; D gene unclear. Germline V CDR1 and CDR2: MGHRA, YSYEKL. The CDR3 consists of 15 residues. V lost 0 bases and J 8 bases, leaving 13 bases between the germline ends. The CDR3 is CASSQDRSYPEKLFF. DNA of the CDR3: TGCGCCAGCAGCCAAGATCGGTCGTATCCCGAAAAACTGTTTTTT.